This paragraph reports one T cell receptor (beta chain). The sample belongs to a study of blood T cell repertoires in COVID-19. Study summary: Researchers got acute and convalescent COVID-19 samples from the United States, Italy and Spain. T cells, B-cell-depleted T cells, or PBMCs provided the cDNA or gDNA that served as material.

Trimming cost V 0 bases and J 6 bases, with 8 bases left between them. Germline CDR1 reads SGHRS; CDR2 reads YFSETQ. CDR3 length equals 13 residues. In the authors' workflow: Amplification with reference gene primers provided the estimates of nucleated cell counts. Using immunoSEQ multiplex PCR, the repertoire was profiled, and TCRdb retains in-frame clones only, with some absent. V and J calls and clone size are copied from that table; D and trimming were computed from the DNA. The sample carries under 200,000 clones, around 89% recorded once. This chain connects TRBV5-1 to TRBJ2-3; possible D gene TRBD2, 5 bases. This TCR derives from a man between 45 and 60 years old who had recovered from COVID-19. The source material was peripheral blood. Here the CDR3 DNA reads TGCGCCAGCAGCTTGGTCGGGAAGGATACGCAGTATTTT. Encoded protein: CASSLVGKDTQYF.